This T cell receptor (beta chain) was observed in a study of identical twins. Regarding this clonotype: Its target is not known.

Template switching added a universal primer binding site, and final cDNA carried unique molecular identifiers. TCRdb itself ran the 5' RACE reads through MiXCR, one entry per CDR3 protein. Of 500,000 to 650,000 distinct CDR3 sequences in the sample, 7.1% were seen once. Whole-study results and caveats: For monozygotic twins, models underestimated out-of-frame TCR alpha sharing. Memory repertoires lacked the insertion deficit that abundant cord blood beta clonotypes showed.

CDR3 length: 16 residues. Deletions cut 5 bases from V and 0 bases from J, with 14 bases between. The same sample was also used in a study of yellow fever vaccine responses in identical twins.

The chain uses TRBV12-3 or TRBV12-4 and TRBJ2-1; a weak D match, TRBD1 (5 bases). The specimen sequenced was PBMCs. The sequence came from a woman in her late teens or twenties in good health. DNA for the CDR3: TGTGCCAGCAGTGCCTTATCAGGGTTCTCCTACAATGAGCAGTTCTTC. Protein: CASSALSGFSYNEQFF.